The 20 T cell receptor beta chains given below trace back to one sample, sequenced in a study of ipilimumab plus nivolumab after autologous stem cell transplantation. The method was immunoSEQ multiplex PCR; TCRdb's version includes in-frame clones alone and lacks a portion of them. The sample shows 77,000 or so clones, 65% to 85% of them seen only once. The source material was PBMCs, sampled in a trial of ipilimumab plus nivolumab as post-transplant consolidation. Every receptor here comes from a male donor with diffuse large B-cell lymphoma.

The chain joins TRBV5-1 to TRBJ2-1; weak D call: TRBD2 (7 bases). Trimming shortened V by 4 bases and J by 0 bases, and 11 bases separated the two germline ends. CDR1 and CDR2 from the germline V gene are SGHRS and YFSETQ. The CDR3 sequence is 15 residues long. CDR3 amino acids: CASSLGGLSYNEQFF. The CDR3 nucleotides are TGCGCCAGCAGCCTGGGGGGGCTCTCCTACAATGAGCAGTTCTTC.

This sequence joins TRBV5-6 and TRBJ2-3; 9 nucleotides line up with TRBD2. The V and J ends lost 0 bases and 0 bases, in that order; junction bases with no gene match: 8. CDR3 length equals 18 residues. In germline, CDR1 is SGHDT, CDR2 YYEEEE. CDR3 bases: TGTGCCAGCAGCTTGGGACTAGCGGTAGGATCTAGCACAGATACGCAGTATTTT. Its protein is CASSLGLAVGSSTDTQYF.

This clone was counted ten times or more. This sequence joins TRBV2 and TRBJ2-2; TRBD1 matches at 12 bases. Germline CDR1 and CDR2: SNHLY and FYNNEI. This CDR3 contains 15 residues. The J segment lost 6 bases and the V segment lost 6 bases, leaving 5 bases of the junction unmatched. The CDR3 protein is CASSDGTGGSGELFF. CDR3 sequence (DNA): TGTGCCAGCAGCGATGGGACAGGGGGCTCCGGGGAGCTGTTTTTT.

The CDR3 sequence: CASSIGTDASTDTQYF. The CDR3 DNA follows: TGTGCCAGTAGTATCGGGACGGACGCTAGCACAGATACGCAGTATTTT. V is TRBV19 and J is TRBJ2-3; perhaps D is TRBD1 or TRBD2 (5 bases each). The CDR3 contains 16 residues. Germline-derived CDR1 and CDR2 are LNHDA and SQIVND (reference sequence). V was clipped by 3 bases and J by 0 bases, with 13 bases between them.

The V gene is TRBV4-3, the J gene TRBJ2-4; 12 positions agree with TRBD2. This CDR3 is built from 16 residues. Germline trimming cut 2 bases from V and 7 bases from J; bases unmatched to any gene: 6. CDR1 and CDR2 from the germline V gene are LGHNA and YSLEER. The CDR3 DNA is TGCGCCAGCAGCCAATCTAGCGGGGGGGCGGTGAACATTCAGTACTTC. It codes for CASSQSSGGAVNIQYF.

The rearrangement links TRBV2 to TRBJ1-3; weak D call: TRBD1 (5 bases). The V gene's germline CDR1 is SNHLY and CDR2 FYNNEI. Deletions cut 6 bases from V and 4 bases from J, with 13 bases between. The CDR3 length is 14 residues. CDR3 sequence (DNA): TGTGCCAGCAGCCAACAGGCGAGGGGAAACACCATATATTTT. It is translated as CASSQQARGNTIYF.

The gene calls are TRBV13 and TRBJ2-4, with D maybe TRBD2 (5 bases). Trimming took 0 bases from V and 3 from J, leaving 9 bases between them. This CDR3 comprises 15 residues. CDR1 and CDR2 from the germline V gene are PRHDT and FYEKMQ (reference sequence). CDR3 residues: CASSLGGAGKNIQYF. The CDR3 region has the DNA TGTGCCAGCAGCTTAGGGGGCGCGGGCAAAAACATTCAGTACTTC.

This chain uses TRBV10-3 with TRBJ2-2, with a possible D match to TRBD2 (5 bases). Germline CDR1 is ENHRY and CDR2 is SYGVKD. This CDR3 is 12 amino acids long. Trimming removed 9 bases at V and 5 bases at J, with 10 bases between. The CDR3 DNA reads as TGTGCCATTAGGACTGGAACCGGGGAGCTGTTTTTT. Translation gives CAIRTGTGELFF.

This chain connects TRBV5-6 to TRBJ1-6, with no clear D. Germline V CDR1 and CDR2: SGHDT, YYEEEE. The ends were cut back, 4 bases at V and 0 bases at J, with 8 bases in the middle. This CDR3 is built from 15 residues. The CDR3 DNA is TGTGCCAGCAGCGGACTTAGCTCCTATAATTCACCCCTCCACTTT. Protein sequence: CASSGLSSYNSPLHF.

In its sample, this clone was seen a few times. The chain combines TRBV27 with TRBJ1-2, with 8 bases aligning to TRBD1. V gave up 6 bases and J gave up 4 bases; unmatched junction bases: 10. The germline V gene has CDR1 MNHEY and CDR2 SMNVEV (reference sequence). The CDR3 runs 15 residues. The CDR3 nucleotides read TGTGCCAGCAGAACAGAAGGACAGGGCAGCTATGGCTACACCTTC. This codes for CASRTEGQGSYGYTF.

The chain is built from TRBV11-2 and TRBJ1-2; TRBD1 aligns across 8 bases. Germline trimming cut 7 bases from V and 7 bases from J; bases unmatched to any gene: 17. The CDR3 sequence is 16 residues long. From germline, CDR1 is SGHAT and CDR2 FQNNGV. The CDR3 spells CASTLGPKQGAGGYTF. Written as DNA, the CDR3 is TGTGCCAGCACCCTAGGGCCCAAGCAGGGGGCAGGTGGCTACACCTTC.

The chain recombines TRBV11-2 with TRBJ2-1, with 10 bases fitting TRBD2. The CDR3 totals 14 residues. Losses at the gene ends were 7 bases for V and 0 bases for J; bases not matched to a gene: 0. The germline V gene encodes CDR1 SGHAT and CDR2 FQNNGV. The CDR3 nucleotides read TGTGCCAGCAAGCGGGGGGGCTCCTACAATGAGCAGTTCTTC. Translated, it gives CASKRGGSYNEQFF.

V gene TRBV7-2 combines with J gene TRBJ2-2; D remains unclear. The CDR3 is 14 amino acids. V shed 5 bases and J shed 3 bases, with 10 bases lying between them. In germline, CDR1 is SGHTA, CDR2 FQGNSA. The CDR3 DNA reads as TGTGCCAGCAGCCCCCGGCAAGACACCGGGGAGCTGTTTTTT. Translation: CASSPRQDTGELFF.

J is TRBJ1-2 and V is TRBV10-3, with D maybe TRBD1 (6 bases). The CDR3 totals 14 residues. Looked up from germline, CDR1 is ENHRY and CDR2 is SYGVKD. The V gene lost 8 bases and the J gene lost 1 base, with 14 bases spanning the gap. The DNA for the CDR3 is TGTGCCATCGGGGGCTCGGGCCTTAACTATGGCTACACCTTC. Translation: CAIGGSGLNYGYTF.

The chain joins TRBV5-1 to TRBJ2-2; 12 bases are a match to TRBD1. The germline V gene has CDR1 SGHRS and CDR2 YFSETQ. The junction had 9 bases not matched to a gene; V was cut back by 5 bases and J by 7 bases. The CDR3 runs 16 residues. The CDR3, as DNA: TGCGCCAGCAGACCACCGGGACAGGGGGCAGGCGGGGAGCTGTTTTTT. The encoded protein is CASRPPGQGAGGELFF.

This clone was counted between two and nine times. The genes are TRBV5-6 and TRBJ2-3; D call uncertain. Trimming removed 1 base from V and 3 bases from J, with 9 bases in between. Germline-derived CDR1 and CDR2 are SGHDT and YYEEEE. The CDR3 is 14 residues long. The CDR3 DNA follows: TGTGCCAGCAGCTTGAGTAGCCGTACAGATACGCAGTATTTT. It is translated as CASSLSSRTDTQYF.

The V call is TRBV9, the J call TRBJ2-3; D tentatively fits TRBD1 or TRBD2 (5 bases each). This CDR3 is 16 amino acids long. Per the germline V gene, CDR1 is SGDLS and CDR2 is YYNGEE. Trimming took 0 bases from V and 0 from J, leaving 11 bases between them. CDR3 sequence reads: CASSVGAGASTDTQYF. The CDR3 nucleotides are TGTGCCAGCAGCGTAGGGGCCGGGGCTAGCACAGATACGCAGTATTTT. Based on the CDR3 plus reference TRBV9 and TRBJ2-3, the full variable domain is DSGVTQTPKHLITATGQRVTLRCSPRSGDLSVYWYQQSLDQGLQFLIQYYNGEERAKGNILERFSAQQFPDLHSELNLSSLELGDSALYFCASSVGAGASTDTQYFGPGTRLTVL.

The chain is built from TRBV4-3 and TRBJ1-2, with D perhaps matching TRBD1 (5 bases). V was shortened by 1 base and J by 3 bases, with 15 bases between the two germline ends. The CDR3 is 16 amino acids. Germline CDR1 LGHNA, CDR2 YSLEER. In DNA form, the CDR3 reads TGCGCCAGCAGCCAAGGGGGGGACTGGGAGCACTATGGCTACACCTTC. This gives the protein CASSQGGDWEHYGYTF.

The J gene is TRBJ2-7, the V gene TRBV19, with a possible D match to TRBD1 (5 bases). V gave up 3 bases and J gave up 6 bases, with 12 bases separating them. Per the germline V gene, CDR1 is LNHDA and CDR2 is SQIVND (reference sequence). CDR3 length: 13 residues. The CDR3: CASSMSRVGEQYF. The CDR3 DNA reads as TGTGCCAGTAGTATGTCCAGGGTTGGCGAGCAGTACTTC.

The chain joins TRBV12-5 to TRBJ1-5; D might be TRBD1 (5 bases). With 7 bases removed from V and 6 bases from J, the gap between germline ends came to 16 bases. This CDR3 comprises 14 residues. Germline V gives CDR1 LGHNT, CDR2 FRNRAP. The CDR3 DNA reads as TGTGCTAGTGATGGGGGGGATTGGGGTCAGCCCCAGCATTTT. Translation gives CASDGGDWGQPQHF. Full variable domain (missing parts from reference TRBV12-5 and TRBJ1-5): DARVTQTPRHKVTEMGQEVTMRCQPILGHNTVFWYRQTMMQGLELLAYFRNRAPLDDSGMPKDRFSAEMPDATLATLKIQPSEPRDSAVYFCASDGGDWGQPQHFGDGTRLSIL.